These 18 T cell receptor beta chains came from one sample sequenced in a study of blood T cell repertoires in COVID-19. Repertoires were generated with immunoSEQ multiplex PCR, while TCRdb's copy carries only in-frame clones and drops some. The sample includes more than 95,000 clones, roughly 69% of them seen just once. Sequencing input: peripheral blood. Receptor source: a woman aged 70 to 79 with acute or convalescent COVID-19.

This clone turned up a few times. The genes are TRBV19 and TRBJ1-1, with TRBD1 as a possible D gene (6 bases). Germline V gene sequence: CDR1 LNHDA, CDR2 SQIVND (reference sequence). This CDR3 spans 15 amino acids. The V and J ends lost 7 bases and 0 bases respectively, with 15 bases between them. Written as DNA, the CDR3 is TGTGCCAGTATACGCTCCGGGACACTGAACACTGAAGCTTTCTTT. As protein: CASIRSGTLNTEAFF.

This chain links TRBV5-4 with TRBJ2-7, with a weak D call TRBD1 (5 bases). Germline assignment: CDR1 SGHNT and CDR2 YYREEE (reference sequence). The CDR3 totals 16 residues. V was shortened by 0 bases and J by 2 bases, with 15 bases between the two germline ends. In DNA, the CDR3 is TGTGCCAGCAGCTTGGGGGGCCAGGGTAGCCCCTACGAGCAGTACTTC. Encoded protein: CASSLGGQGSPYEQYF.

The chain joins TRBV5-6 to TRBJ1-6, with D maybe TRBD1 (5 bases). V lost 1 base and J lost 6, with 8 bases in between. Looked up from germline, CDR1 is SGHDT and CDR2 is YYEEEE. The CDR3 sequence is 14 residues long. The CDR3 DNA sequence: TGTGCCAGCAGCTTGCCAGGGCCTAATTCACCCCTCCACTTT. It translates to CASSLPGPNSPLHF.

V is TRBV14 and J is TRBJ2-3; the match to TRBD2 covers 7 bases. Trimming removed 1 base from V and 4 bases from J; junction bases left unmatched: 5. Germline CDR1 reads SGHDN; CDR2 reads FVKESK. The CDR3 length is 15 residues. CDR3 sequence: CASSQGREWSDTQYF. The CDR3 coding sequence is TGTGCCAGCAGCCAAGGGCGGGAGTGGTCAGATACGCAGTATTTT.

The chain carries TRBV28 and TRBJ2-7; tentatively, D is TRBD1 (5 bases). The CDR3 is 10 amino acids. Germline CDR1 and CDR2: MDHEN and SYDVKM. V gave up 8 bases and J gave up 4 bases, with 6 bases separating them. The CDR3 here is CASGAYEQYF. CDR3 in DNA: TGTGCCAGCGGGGCTTACGAGCAGTACTTC.

The chain recombines TRBV7-2 with TRBJ1-2, with unresolved D. This CDR3 is 12 amino acids long. Trimming removed 5 bases from V and 4 bases from J, with 8 bases in between. The germline V gene has CDR1 SGHTA and CDR2 FQGNSA. The CDR3 nucleotides are TGTGCCAGCAGCCAGGCCATCTATGGCTACACCTTC. Encoded protein: CASSQAIYGYTF.

This clone was counted at least ten times. The gene calls are TRBV2 and TRBJ1-5; no reliable D call. The CDR3 is 14 residues long. In germline, CDR1 is SNHLY, CDR2 FYNNEI. Between the trimmed V and J ends, which lost 7 bases and 3 bases, there was a span of 13 bases. CDR3 in amino acids: CASNSARNNQPQHF. CDR3 nucleotide sequence: TGTGCCAGCAATAGCGCCCGAAACAATCAGCCCCAGCATTTT.

The rearrangement joins TRBV27 to TRBJ1-5, with 7 bases aligning to TRBD1. Germline V gives CDR1 MNHEY, CDR2 SMNVEV (reference sequence). The junction had 13 bases not matched to a gene; V was cut back by 5 bases and J by 3 bases. The CDR3 consists of 17 residues. The chain's CDR3 is CASSVEDRVCPNQPQHF. CDR3 DNA sequence: TGTGCCAGCAGTGTTGAAGACAGGGTTTGCCCCAATCAGCCCCAGCATTTT.

This chain uses TRBV28 with TRBJ2-7, with 13 bases matching TRBD2. The CDR3 loop spans 15 amino acids. Germline V gene data show CDR1 as MDHEN and CDR2 as SYDVKM. V gave up 7 bases and J gave up 5 bases; unmatched junction bases: 8. CDR3 coding DNA: TGTGCCAGCACGGAGACTAGCGGGAGGAAGAACGAGCAGTACTTC. The encoded protein is CASTETSGRKNEQYF.

The chain carries TRBV7-9 and TRBJ2-7, with 13 bases fitting TRBD2. With V trimmed by 0 bases and J by 6 bases, 2 bases remained unmatched. In germline, CDR1 is SEHNR, CDR2 FQNEAQ (reference sequence). The CDR3 runs 15 residues. CDR3 DNA sequence: TGTGCCAGCAGCTTAGCGACTAGCGGGAGGTCCGAGCAGTACTTC. Amino acid sequence: CASSLATSGRSEQYF.

This rearrangement joins TRBV28 to TRBJ2-7, with TRBD1 matching over 7 bases. The CDR3 sequence is 13 residues long. Germline assignment: CDR1 MDHEN and CDR2 SYDVKM. Trimming removed 6 bases from V and 5 bases from J; junction bases left unmatched: 7. For the CDR3, the DNA is TGTGCCAGCAGAAACAGGGGTGTCGACGAGCAGTACTTC. Encoded protein: CASRNRGVDEQYF.

J is TRBJ2-5 and V is TRBV7-9; 13 nucleotides agree with TRBD2. The CDR3 runs to 15 residues. The trim removed 5 bases at V and 5 bases at J, leaving 5 bases unmatched. Looked up from germline, CDR1 is SEHNR and CDR2 is FQNEAQ (reference sequence). In nucleotides, the CDR3 is TGTGCCAGCAGCATGGGACTAGCGGGATTTGAGACCCAGTACTTC. Encoded protein: CASSMGLAGFETQYF.

The rearrangement joins TRBV21-1 to TRBJ2-5; the tabulated D call, TRBD1, remains unverified against the DNA. TRBV21-1 counts as a pseudogene. The CDR3 has 14 amino acids. CDR3 in amino acids: CASSSPGPQETQYF. The CDR3 DNA sequence: TGTGCCAGCAGCTCACCAGGGCCCCAAGAGACCCAGTACTTC.

The genes are TRBV7-2 and TRBJ1-2; 8 bases line up with TRBD1. Germline V CDR1 and CDR2: SGHTA, FQGNSA. CDR3 length: 14 residues. Trimming cost V 5 bases and J 3 bases; bases outside gene matches: 5. The CDR3 here is CASSRPDRDYGYTF. The CDR3 DNA follows: TGTGCCAGCAGCCGCCCGGACAGGGACTATGGCTACACCTTC.

This chain links TRBV25-1 with TRBJ2-4; D might be TRBD1 (6 bases). CDR1 is MGHDK, CDR2 SYGVNS, per germline. V lost 4 bases, J lost 6 bases, and 16 bases lay in between. The length of the CDR3 is 15 residues. This CDR3 reads CASSGAGTSGNIQYF. The CDR3 DNA is TGTGCCAGCAGTGGGGCCGGGACATCCGGAAACATTCAGTACTTC. The full variable domain, its missing parts supplied by reference TRBV25-1 and TRBJ2-4, is EADIYQTPRYLVIGTGKKITLECSQTMGHDKMYWYQQDPGMELHLIHYSYGVNSTEKGDLSSESTVSRIRTEHFPLTLESARPSHTSQYLCASSGAGTSGNIQYFGAGTRLSVL.

Worth noting for this clone: One base away lies a much larger clone, so this may be a sequencing read error. The chain combines TRBV11-2 with TRBJ2-5; 8 bases align to TRBD1. CDR3 size: 13 residues. CDR1 is SGHAT, CDR2 FQNNGV, per germline. V shed 5 bases and J 3 bases; nucleotides not matched to a gene: 2. Here the CDR3 reads CASSPTGEETQYF. CDR3 DNA: TGTGCCAGCAGCCCGACAGGGGAAGAGACCCAGTACTTC.

This clone was observed a single time. The chain uses TRBV29-1 and TRBJ2-5; TRBD2 might be the D (5 bases). The CDR3 is 13 amino acids. Per germline, CDR1 SQVTM and CDR2 ANQGSEA. V was shortened by 3 bases and J by 7 bases, with 15 bases between the two germline ends. The CDR3 here is CSVDLEVGGTQYF. CDR3 nucleotide sequence: TGCAGCGTTGACTTGGAGGTCGGCGGGACCCAGTACTTC. The entire variable domain, with the rest obtained from reference TRBV29-1 and TRBJ2-5, is as follows: SAVISQKPSRDICQRGTSLTIQCQVDSQVTMMFWYRQQPGQSLTLIATANQGSEATYESGFVIDKFPISRPNLTFSTLTVSNMSPEDSSIYLCSVDLEVGGTQYFGPGTRLLVL.

This rearrangement joins TRBV27 to TRBJ2-1, with D possibly being TRBD2 (5 bases). Germline V gene lookup returns CDR1 MNHEY and CDR2 SMNVEV (reference sequence). The V and J ends lost 6 bases and 8 bases respectively, with 17 bases between them. CDR3 length equals 14 residues. The CDR3 DNA reads as TGTGCCAGCAGCCGGTTGACCCGGGGTCATGAGCAGTTCTTC. Amino acids: CASSRLTRGHEQFF.